One and the same sample provided the 3 T cell receptor beta chains below, sequenced in a study of blood T cells in healthy people across ages. A sample-barcoded 5' primer and a J-beta primer mix were used in a second PCR of roughly 7 to 11 cycles. TCRdb re-derived calls from the 5' RACE reads in MiXCR, one entry per CDR3 protein. This repertoire shows hundreds of thousands of distinct CDR3 sequences, around 45% found once; its top ten account for approximately 19%. The material sequenced was blood. These receptors all stem from a man aged 55 to 70 in good health.

This clonotype was seen many times. This chain links TRBV2 with TRBJ2-7; D is undetermined. CDR1 SNHLY and CDR2 FYNNEI come from the germline V gene. The CDR3 consists of 11 residues. V lost 4 bases to trimming and J lost 2 bases, with 3 bases between them. For the CDR3, the DNA is TGTGCCAGCAGTGTAACCTACGAGCAGTACTTC. It yields the protein CASSVTYEQYF.

The CDR3 spells CASRPMSISSYEQYF. CDR3 nucleotide sequence: TGTGCCAGCAGGCCTATGTCCATCAGCTCCTACGAGCAGTACTTC. This chain links TRBV28 with TRBJ2-7, with D uncertain. Trimming stripped 6 bases from V and 0 bases from J, with 15 bases between. The CDR3 has 15 amino acids. The V gene's germline CDR1 is MDHEN and CDR2 SYDVKM.

The V and J genes are TRBV20-1 and TRBJ2-1; TRBD2 aligns across 7 bases. There are 13 residues in the CDR3. The junction had 7 bases not matched to a gene; V was cut back by 6 bases and J by 5 bases. CDR1 is DFQATT, CDR2 SNEGSKA, per germline (reference sequence). This chain's CDR3 is CSAREGFNNEQFF. CDR3 bases: TGCAGTGCAAGGGAGGGGTTTAACAATGAGCAGTTCTTC.